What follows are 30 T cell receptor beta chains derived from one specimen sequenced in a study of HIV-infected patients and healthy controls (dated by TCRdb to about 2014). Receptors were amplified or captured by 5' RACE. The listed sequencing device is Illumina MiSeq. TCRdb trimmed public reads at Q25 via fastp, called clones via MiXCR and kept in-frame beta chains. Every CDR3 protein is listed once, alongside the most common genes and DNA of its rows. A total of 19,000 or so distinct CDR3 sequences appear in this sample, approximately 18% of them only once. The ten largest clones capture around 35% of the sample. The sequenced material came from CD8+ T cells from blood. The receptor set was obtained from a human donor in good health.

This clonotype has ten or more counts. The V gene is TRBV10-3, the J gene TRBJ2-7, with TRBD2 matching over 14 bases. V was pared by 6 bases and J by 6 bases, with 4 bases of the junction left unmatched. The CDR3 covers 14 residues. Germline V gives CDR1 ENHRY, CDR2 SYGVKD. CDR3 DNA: TGTGCCATCAGGACCGGGACTAGCGGGAGCGAGCAGTACTTC. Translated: CAIRTGTSGSEQYF.

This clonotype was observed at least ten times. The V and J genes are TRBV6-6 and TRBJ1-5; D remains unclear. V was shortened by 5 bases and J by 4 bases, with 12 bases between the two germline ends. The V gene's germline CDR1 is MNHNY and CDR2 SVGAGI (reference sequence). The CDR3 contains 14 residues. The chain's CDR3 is CASSHGWTNQPQHF. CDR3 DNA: TGTGCCAGCAGTCACGGGTGGACTAATCAGCCCCAGCATTTT.

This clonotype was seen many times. This CDR3 reads CASSLRLAGDNEQFF. DNA for the CDR3: TGTGCCAGCAGTTTACGGCTAGCGGGAGACAATGAGCAGTTCTTC. V is TRBV27 and J is TRBJ2-1; the match to TRBD2 covers 10 bases. V lost 2 bases, J lost 5 bases, and 3 bases stayed unmatched. The length of the CDR3 is 15 residues. CDR1 and CDR2 from the germline V gene are MNHEY and SMNVEV (reference sequence).

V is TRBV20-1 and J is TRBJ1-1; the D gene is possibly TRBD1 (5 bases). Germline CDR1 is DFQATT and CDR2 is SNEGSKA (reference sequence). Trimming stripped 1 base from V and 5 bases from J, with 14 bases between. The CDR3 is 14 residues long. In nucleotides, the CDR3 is TGCAGTGCTAGAGCTCGGGGACCGGGGACTGAAGCTTTCTTT. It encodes CSARARGPGTEAFF.

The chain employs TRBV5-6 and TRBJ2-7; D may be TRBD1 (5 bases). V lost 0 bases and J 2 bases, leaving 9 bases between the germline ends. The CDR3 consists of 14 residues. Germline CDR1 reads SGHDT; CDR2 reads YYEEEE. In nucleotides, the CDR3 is TGTGCCAGCAGCTTGGGACAGACCCCCTACGAGCAGTACTTC. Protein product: CASSLGQTPYEQYF.

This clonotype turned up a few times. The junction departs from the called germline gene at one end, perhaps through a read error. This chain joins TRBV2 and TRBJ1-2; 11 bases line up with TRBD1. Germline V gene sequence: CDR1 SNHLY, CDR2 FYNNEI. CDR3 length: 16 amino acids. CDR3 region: CPSSEYVGQGARGYTF. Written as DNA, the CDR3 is TGTCCCAGCAGTGAATATGTAGGACAGGGGGCGCGTGGCTACACCTTC.

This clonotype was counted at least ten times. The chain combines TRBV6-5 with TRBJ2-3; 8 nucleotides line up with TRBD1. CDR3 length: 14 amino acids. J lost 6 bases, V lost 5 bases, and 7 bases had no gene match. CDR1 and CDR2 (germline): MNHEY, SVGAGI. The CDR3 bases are TGTGCCAGCAGTCCAGGGGGCGCATTGGATACGCAGTATTTT. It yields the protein CASSPGGALDTQYF.

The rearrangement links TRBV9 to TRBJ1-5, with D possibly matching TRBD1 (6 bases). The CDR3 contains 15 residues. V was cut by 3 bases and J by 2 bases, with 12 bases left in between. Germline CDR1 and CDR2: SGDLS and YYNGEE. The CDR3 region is CASSASGARNQPQHF. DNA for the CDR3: TGTGCCAGCAGCGCATCAGGGGCTCGCAATCAGCCCCAGCATTTT.

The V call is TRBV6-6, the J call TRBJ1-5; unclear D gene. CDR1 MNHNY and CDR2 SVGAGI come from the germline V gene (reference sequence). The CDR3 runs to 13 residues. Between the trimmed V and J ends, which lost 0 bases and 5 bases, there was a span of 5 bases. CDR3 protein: CASSYSGYQPQHF. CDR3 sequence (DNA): TGTGCCAGCAGTTACTCAGGATATCAGCCCCAGCATTTT.

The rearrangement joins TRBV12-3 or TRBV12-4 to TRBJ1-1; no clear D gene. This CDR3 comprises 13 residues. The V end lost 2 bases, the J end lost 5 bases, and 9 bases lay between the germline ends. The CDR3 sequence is CASSLWAGTEAFF. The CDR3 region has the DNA TGTGCCAGCAGTTTATGGGCCGGAACTGAAGCTTTCTTT.

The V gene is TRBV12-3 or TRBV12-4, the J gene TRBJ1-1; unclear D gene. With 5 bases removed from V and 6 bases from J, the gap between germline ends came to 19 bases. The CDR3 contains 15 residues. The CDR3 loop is CASSHPSGGRPEAFF. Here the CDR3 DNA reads TGTGCCAGCAGTCACCCCTCTGGAGGACGTCCTGAAGCTTTCTTT.

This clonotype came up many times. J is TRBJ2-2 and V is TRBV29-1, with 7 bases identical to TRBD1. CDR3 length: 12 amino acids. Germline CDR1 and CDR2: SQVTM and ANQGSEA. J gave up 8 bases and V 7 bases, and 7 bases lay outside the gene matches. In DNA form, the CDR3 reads TGCAGCGCCAGACAGGGCAGAGGGGAGCTGTTTTTT. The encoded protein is CSARQGRGELFF.

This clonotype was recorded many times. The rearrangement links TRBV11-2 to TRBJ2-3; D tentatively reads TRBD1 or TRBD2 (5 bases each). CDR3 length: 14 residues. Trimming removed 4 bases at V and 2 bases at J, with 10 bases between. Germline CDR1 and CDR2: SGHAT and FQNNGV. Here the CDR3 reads CASSYGGSTDTQYF. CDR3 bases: TGTGCCAGCAGCTATGGGGGTTCCACAGATACGCAGTATTTT. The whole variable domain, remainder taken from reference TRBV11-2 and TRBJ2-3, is EAGVAQSPRYKIIEKRQSVAFWCNPISGHATLYWYQQILGQGPKLLIQFQNNGVVDDSQLPKDRFSAERLKGVDSTLKIQPAKLEDSAVYLCASSYGGSTDTQYFGPGTRLTVL.

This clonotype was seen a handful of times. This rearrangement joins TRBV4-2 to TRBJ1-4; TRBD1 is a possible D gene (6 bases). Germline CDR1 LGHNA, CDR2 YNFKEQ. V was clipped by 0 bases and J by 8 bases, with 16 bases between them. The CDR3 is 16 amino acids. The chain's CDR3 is CASSQDWGGAAEKLFF. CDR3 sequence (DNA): TGTGCCAGCAGCCAAGATTGGGGGGGCGCAGCCGAAAAACTGTTTTTT.

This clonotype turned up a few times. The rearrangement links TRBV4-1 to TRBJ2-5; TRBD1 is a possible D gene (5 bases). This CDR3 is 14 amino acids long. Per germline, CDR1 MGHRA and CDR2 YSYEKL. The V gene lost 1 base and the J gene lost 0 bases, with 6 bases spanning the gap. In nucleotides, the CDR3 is TGCGCCAGCAGCCAAGCAGGGAACCAAGAGACCCAGTACTTC. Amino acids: CASSQAGNQETQYF.

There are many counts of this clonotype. The CDR3 DNA reads TGTGCCATCAGTGGACTAGCGGATTCAGGCCATGAGCAGTTCTTC. Translated: CAISGLADSGHEQFF. The V and J genes are TRBV10-3 and TRBJ2-1, with 9 bases that match TRBD2. The CDR3 covers 15 residues. V was clipped by 4 bases and J by 8 bases; unmatched bases: 9. Germline values: CDR1 ENHRY, CDR2 SYGVKD.

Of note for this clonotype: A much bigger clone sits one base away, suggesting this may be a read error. As DNA, the CDR3 is TGCAGCGGGCTCGGGATTTCCACTGAAGCTTTCTTT. Encoded protein: CSGLGISTEAFF. The chain has TRBV29-1 and TRBJ1-1; D not certain. Deletions cut 7 bases from V and 4 bases from J, with 13 bases between. Germline V CDR1 and CDR2: SQVTM, ANQGSEA. The CDR3 sequence is 12 residues long.

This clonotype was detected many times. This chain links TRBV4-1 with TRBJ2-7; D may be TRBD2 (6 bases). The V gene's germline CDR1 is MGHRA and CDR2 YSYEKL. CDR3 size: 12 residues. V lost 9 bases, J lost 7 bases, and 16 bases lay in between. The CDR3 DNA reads TGCGCCAGTGGCCACCTGGGGGGAGAGCAGTACTTC. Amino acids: CASGHLGGEQYF.

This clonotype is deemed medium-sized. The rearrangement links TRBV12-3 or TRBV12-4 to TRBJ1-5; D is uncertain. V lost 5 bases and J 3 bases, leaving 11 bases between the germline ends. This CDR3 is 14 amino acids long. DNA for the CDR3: TGTGCCAGCAGTCTAAGCCCGGCCAATCAGCCCCAGCATTTT. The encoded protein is CASSLSPANQPQHF.

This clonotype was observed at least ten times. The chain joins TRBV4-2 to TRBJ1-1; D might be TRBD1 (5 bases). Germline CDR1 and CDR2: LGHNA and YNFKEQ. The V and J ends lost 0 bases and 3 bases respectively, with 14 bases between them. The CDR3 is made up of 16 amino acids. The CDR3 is CASSQDPTVAYTEAFF. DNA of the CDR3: TGTGCCAGCAGCCAAGACCCGACAGTCGCTTACACTGAAGCTTTCTTT.

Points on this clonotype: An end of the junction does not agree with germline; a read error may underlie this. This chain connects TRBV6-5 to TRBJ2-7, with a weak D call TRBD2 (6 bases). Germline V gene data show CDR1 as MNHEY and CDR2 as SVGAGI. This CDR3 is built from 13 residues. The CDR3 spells CASSYSEGWRLNF. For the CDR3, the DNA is TGTGCCAGCAGTTACTCGGAGGGATGGCGGTTGAACTTC.

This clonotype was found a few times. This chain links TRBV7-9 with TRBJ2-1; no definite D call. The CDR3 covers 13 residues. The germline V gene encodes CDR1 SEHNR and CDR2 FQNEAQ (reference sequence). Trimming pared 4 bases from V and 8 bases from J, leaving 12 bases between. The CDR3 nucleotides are TGTGCCAGCAGCTCTCCCCAGCGCGATGAGCAGTTCTTC. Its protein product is CASSSPQRDEQFF.

The CDR3 is CASTLGYEQYF. Written as DNA, the CDR3 is TGTGCCAGCACGCTGGGCTACGAGCAGTACTTC. The chain links TRBV6-6 to TRBJ2-7; the D is unclear. This CDR3 contains 11 residues. V lost 7 bases to trimming and J lost 3 bases, with 7 bases between them. CDR1 is MNHNY and CDR2 is SVGAGI in the germline V gene (reference sequence).

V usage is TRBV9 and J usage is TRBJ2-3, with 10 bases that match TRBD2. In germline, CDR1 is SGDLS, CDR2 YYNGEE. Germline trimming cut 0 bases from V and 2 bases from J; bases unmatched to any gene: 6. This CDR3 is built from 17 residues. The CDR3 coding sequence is TGTGCCAGCAGCGTAGCTATACTAGCGGGACCCACAGATACGCAGTATTTT. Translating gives CASSVAILAGPTDTQYF.

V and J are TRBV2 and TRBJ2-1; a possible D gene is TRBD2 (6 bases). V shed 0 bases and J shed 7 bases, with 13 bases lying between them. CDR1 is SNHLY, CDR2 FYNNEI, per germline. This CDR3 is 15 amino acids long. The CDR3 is CASSEALRGDNEQFF. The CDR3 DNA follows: TGTGCCAGCAGTGAAGCGCTTCGCGGGGATAATGAGCAGTTCTTC.

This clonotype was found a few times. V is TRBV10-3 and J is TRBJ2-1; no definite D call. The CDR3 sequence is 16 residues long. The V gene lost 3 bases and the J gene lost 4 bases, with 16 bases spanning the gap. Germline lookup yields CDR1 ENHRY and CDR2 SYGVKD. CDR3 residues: CAISDPPLGLYNEQFF. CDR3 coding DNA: TGTGCCATCAGTGACCCTCCCCTCGGGCTGTACAATGAGCAGTTCTTC.

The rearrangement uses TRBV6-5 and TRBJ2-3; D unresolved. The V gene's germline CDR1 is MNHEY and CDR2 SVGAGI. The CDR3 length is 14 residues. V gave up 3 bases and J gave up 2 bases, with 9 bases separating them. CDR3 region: CASSYSTDTDTQYF. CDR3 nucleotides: TGTGCCAGCAGTTATTCGACTGACACAGATACGCAGTATTTT.

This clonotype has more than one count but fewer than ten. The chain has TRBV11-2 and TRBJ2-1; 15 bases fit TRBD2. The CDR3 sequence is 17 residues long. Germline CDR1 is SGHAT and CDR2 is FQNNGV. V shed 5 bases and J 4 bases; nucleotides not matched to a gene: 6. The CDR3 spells CASSHGLAGGGYNEQFF. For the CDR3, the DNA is TGTGCCAGCAGCCATGGACTAGCGGGAGGGGGATACAATGAGCAGTTCTTC.

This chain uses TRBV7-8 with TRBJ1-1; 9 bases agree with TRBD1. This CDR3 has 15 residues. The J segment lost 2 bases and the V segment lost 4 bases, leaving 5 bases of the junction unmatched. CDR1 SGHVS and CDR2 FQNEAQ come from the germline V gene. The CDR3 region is CASSWPGQGNTEAFF. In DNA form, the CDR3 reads TGTGCCAGCAGCTGGCCGGGACAGGGCAACACTGAAGCTTTCTTT.

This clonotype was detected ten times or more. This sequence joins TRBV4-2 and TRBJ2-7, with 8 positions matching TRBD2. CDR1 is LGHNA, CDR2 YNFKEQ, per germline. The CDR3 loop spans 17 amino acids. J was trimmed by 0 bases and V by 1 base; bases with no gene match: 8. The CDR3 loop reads CASSQVPSGSPSYEQYF. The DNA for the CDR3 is TGTGCCAGCAGCCAAGTGCCGAGCGGGAGCCCCTCCTACGAGCAGTACTTC.